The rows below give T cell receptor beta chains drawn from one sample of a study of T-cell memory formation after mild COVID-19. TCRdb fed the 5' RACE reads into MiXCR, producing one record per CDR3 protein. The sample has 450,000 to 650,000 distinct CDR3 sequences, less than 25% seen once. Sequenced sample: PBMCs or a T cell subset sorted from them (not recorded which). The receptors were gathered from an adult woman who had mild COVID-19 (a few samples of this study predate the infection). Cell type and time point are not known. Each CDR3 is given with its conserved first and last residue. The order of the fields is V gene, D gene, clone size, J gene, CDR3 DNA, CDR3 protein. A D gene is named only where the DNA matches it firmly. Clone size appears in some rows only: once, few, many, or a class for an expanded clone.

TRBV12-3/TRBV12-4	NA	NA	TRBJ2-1	TGTGCCAGCAGTGGCCACAGGGTGGGTGAGCAGTTCTTC	CASSGHRVGEQFF
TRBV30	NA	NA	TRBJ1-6	TGTGCCTGGAACGAACAGGGTAATTCACCCCTCCACTTT	CAWNEQGNSPLHF
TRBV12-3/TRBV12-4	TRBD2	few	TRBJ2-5	TGTGCCAGCAGTTTTTCTAGCGGGAGGGCCAAGACCCAGTACTTC	CASSFSSGRAKTQYF
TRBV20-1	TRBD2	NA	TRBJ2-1	TGCAGTGCCGTCGGGGGGGGCCTTATCAATGAGCAGTTCTTC	CSAVGGGLINEQFF
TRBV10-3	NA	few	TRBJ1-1	TGTGCCATCAGGGACTTTCAGGAGACTGAAGCTTTCTTT	CAIRDFQETEAFF
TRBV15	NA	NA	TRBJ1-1	TGTGCCACCAGCAGAGAAAAAGATACGGCTTTCTTT	CATSREKDTAFF
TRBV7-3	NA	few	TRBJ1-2	TGTGCCAGCAGCTCCAACTCCAGGGGCCTCTATGGCTACACCTTC	CASSSNSRGLYGYTF
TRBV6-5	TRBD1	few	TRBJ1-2	TGTGCCAGCAGTTACGCAGGGGGCAGTGGCTACACCTTC	CASSYAGGSGYTF
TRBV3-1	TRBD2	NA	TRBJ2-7	TGTGCCAGCAGCCACCTCCCTAGCGGGCAGAGCTACGAGCAGTACTTC	CASSHLPSGQSYEQYF
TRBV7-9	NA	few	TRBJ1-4	TGTGCCAGCAGCTTAAAAACAGTTGGTGAAAAACTGTTTTTT	CASSLKTVGEKLFF
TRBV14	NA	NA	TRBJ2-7	TGTGCCAGCAGGGGTAGCGCCCTGTACGAGCAGTACTTC	CASRGSALYEQYF
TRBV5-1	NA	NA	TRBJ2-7	TGCGCCAGCCGGGACACCTACGAGCAGTACTTC	CASRDTYEQYF
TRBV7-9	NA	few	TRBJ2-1	TGTGCCAGCAGCCTCGGGTCTACATACTACAATGAGCAGTTCTTC	CASSLGSTYYNEQFF
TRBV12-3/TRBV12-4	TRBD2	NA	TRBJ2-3	TGTGCCAGCAGTTCGGTGGGGAGGGATACCTCAGATACGCAGTATTTT	CASSSVGRDTSDTQYF
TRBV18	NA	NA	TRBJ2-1	TGTGCCAGCTCCCACCGGCTCTCCGATGAGCAGTTCTTC	CASSHRLSDEQFF
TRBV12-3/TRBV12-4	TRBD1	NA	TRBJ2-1	TGTGCCAGCAGTCCAGGGGGCTTGTACAATGAGCAGTTCTTC	CASSPGGLYNEQFF
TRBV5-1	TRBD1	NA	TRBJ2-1	TGCGCCAGCAGCTCCCGGGACAGTAACAACAATGAGCAGTTCTTC	CASSSRDSNNNEQFF
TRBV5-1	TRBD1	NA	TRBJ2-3	TGCGCCAGCAGCACGGGACAGCCTAGCACAGATACGCAGTATTTT	CASSTGQPSTDTQYF
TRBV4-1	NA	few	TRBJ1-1	TGCGCCAGCAGCCAAGCTTTGGGACAGAACACTGAAGCTTTCTTT	CASSQALGQNTEAFF
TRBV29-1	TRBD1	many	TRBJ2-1	TGCAGCGTTGCGAGGGACAGGGAGGATGAGCAGTTCTTC	CSVARDREDEQFF
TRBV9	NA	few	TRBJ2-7	TGTGCCAGCAGCGCTTGGGGGGCCGAGCAGTACTTC	CASSAWGAEQYF
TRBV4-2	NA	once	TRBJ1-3	TGTGCCAGCAGCCAAAGGGAGGGTCTTAGCTCTGGAAACACCATATATTTT	CASSQREGLSSGNTIYF
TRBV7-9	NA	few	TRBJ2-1	TGTGCCAGCAGCTATTTTCGTGTTTCACTAGGCCGCAATGAGCAGTTCTTC	CASSYFRVSLGRNEQFF
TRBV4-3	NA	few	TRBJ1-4	TGCGCCAGCAGCCAAGGTGGTGGGGGGACGAATAATGAAAAACTGTTTTTT	CASSQGGGGTNNEKLFF
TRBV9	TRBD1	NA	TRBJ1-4	TGTGCCAGCAGCCGACAGGGGCTCCTTAATGAAAAACTGTTTTTT	CASSRQGLLNEKLFF
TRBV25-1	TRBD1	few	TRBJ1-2	TGTGCCAGCAGTAAAACAGGGGGCCTAGGATACTATGGCTACACCTTC	CASSKTGGLGYYGYTF
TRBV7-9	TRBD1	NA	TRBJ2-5	TGTGCCAGCAGCGCCCCATTGACAGGGGGCGCGGAGACCCAGTACTTC	CASSAPLTGGAETQYF
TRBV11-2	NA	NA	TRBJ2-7	TGTGCCAGCAGCTTAGAAGTTGGCGCCTACGAGCAGTACTTC	CASSLEVGAYEQYF